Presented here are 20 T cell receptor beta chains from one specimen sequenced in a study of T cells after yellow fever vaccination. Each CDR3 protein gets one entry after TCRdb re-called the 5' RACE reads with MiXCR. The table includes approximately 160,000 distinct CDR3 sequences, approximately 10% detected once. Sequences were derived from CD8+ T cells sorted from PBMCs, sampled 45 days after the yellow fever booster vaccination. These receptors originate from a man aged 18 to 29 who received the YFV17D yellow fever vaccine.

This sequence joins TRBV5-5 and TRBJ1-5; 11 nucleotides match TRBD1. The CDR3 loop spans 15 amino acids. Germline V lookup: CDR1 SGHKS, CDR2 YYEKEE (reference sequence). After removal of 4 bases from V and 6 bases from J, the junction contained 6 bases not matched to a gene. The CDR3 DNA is TGTGCCAGCAGCGCAGGGACAGGGGGGGGTCAGCCCCAGCATTTT. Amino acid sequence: CASSAGTGGGQPQHF.

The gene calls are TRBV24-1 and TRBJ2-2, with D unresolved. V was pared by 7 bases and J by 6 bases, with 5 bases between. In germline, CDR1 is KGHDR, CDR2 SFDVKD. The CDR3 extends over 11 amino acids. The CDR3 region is CATSWSGELFF. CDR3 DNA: TGTGCCACCAGCTGGTCCGGGGAGCTGTTTTTT.

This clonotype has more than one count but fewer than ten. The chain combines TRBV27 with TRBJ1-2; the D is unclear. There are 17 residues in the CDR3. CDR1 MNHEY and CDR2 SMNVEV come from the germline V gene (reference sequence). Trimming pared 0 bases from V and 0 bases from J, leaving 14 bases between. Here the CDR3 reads CASSLSARYGANYGYTF. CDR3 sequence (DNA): TGTGCCAGCAGTTTATCCGCCCGGTACGGGGCTAACTATGGCTACACCTTC.

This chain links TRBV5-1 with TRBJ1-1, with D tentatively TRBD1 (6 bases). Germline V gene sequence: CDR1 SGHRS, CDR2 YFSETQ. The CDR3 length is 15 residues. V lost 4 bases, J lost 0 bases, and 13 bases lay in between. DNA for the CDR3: TGCGCCAGCAGCCCGCTTGACAGGATGAACACTGAAGCTTTCTTT. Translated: CASSPLDRMNTEAFF.

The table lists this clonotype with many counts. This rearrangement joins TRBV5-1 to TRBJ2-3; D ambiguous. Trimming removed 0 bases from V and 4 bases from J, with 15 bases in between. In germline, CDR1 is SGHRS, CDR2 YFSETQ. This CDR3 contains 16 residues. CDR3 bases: TGCGCCAGCAGCTTGGCTGGCGGATTAGTCTCAGATACGCAGTATTTT. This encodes CASSLAGGLVSDTQYF. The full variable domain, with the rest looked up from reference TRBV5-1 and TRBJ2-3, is KAGVTQTPRYLIKTRGQQVTLSCSPISGHRSVSWYQQTPGQGLQFLFEYFSETQRNKGNFPGRFSGRQFSNSRSEMNVSTLELGDSALYLCASSLAGGLVSDTQYFGPGTRLTVL.

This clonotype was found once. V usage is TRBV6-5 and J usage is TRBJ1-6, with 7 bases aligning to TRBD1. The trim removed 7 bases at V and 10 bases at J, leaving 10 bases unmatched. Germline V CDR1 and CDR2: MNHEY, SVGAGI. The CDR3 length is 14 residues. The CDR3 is CASTLSRGSSPLHF. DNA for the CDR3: TGTGCCAGCACTTTAAGCAGGGGGTCATCACCCCTCCACTTT.

This CDR3 reads CASSRDSYSGNTIYF. The CDR3 DNA reads as TGTGCCAGCAGCCGAGACAGTTACTCTGGAAACACCATATATTTT. This chain joins TRBV7-2 and TRBJ1-3, with D perhaps TRBD1 (5 bases). The germline gives CDR1 SGHTA, CDR2 FQGNSA. Deletions cut 5 bases from V and 0 bases from J, with 11 bases between. CDR3 length: 15 amino acids.

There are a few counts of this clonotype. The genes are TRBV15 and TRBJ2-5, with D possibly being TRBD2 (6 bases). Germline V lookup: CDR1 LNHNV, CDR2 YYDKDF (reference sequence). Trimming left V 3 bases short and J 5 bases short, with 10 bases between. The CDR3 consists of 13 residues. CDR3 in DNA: TGTGCCACCAGCAGCCGGGGACTCGAGACCCAGTACTTC. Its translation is CATSSRGLETQYF. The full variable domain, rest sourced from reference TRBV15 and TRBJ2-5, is DAMVIQNPRYQVTQFGKPVTLSCSQTLNHNVMYWYQQKSSQAPKLLFHYYDKDFNNEADTPDNFQSRRPNTSFCFLDIRSPGLGDTAMYLCATSSRGLETQYFGPGTRLLVL.

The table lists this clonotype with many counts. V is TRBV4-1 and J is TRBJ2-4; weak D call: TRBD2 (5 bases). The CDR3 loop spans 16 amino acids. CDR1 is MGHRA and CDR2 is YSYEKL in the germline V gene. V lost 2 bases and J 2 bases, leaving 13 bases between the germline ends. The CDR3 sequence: CASSQIQQRSKNIQYF. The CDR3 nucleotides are TGCGCCAGCAGCCAAATACAGCAGCGGTCCAAAAACATTCAGTACTTC.

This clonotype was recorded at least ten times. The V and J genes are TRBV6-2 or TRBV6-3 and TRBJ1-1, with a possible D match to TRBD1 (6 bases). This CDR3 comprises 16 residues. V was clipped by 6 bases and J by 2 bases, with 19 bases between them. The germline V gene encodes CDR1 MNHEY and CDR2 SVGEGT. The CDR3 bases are TGTGCCAGCAGCTATATCCACAGGGAGGCAAACACTGAAGCTTTCTTT. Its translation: CASSYIHREANTEAFF.

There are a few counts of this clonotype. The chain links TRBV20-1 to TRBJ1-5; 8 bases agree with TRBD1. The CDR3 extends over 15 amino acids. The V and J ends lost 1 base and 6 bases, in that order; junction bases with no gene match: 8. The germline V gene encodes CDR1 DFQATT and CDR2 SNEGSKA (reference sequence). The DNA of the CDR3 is TGCAGTGCTAGAGTCCCGGGACAGGACTTTCAGCCCCAGCATTTT. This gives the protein CSARVPGQDFQPQHF.

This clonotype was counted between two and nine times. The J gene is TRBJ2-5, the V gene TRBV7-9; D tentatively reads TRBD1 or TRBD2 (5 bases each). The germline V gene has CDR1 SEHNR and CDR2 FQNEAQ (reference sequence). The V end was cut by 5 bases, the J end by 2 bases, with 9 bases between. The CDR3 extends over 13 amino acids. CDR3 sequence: CASSQGVQETQYF. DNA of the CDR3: TGTGCCAGCAGCCAGGGAGTTCAAGAGACCCAGTACTTC.

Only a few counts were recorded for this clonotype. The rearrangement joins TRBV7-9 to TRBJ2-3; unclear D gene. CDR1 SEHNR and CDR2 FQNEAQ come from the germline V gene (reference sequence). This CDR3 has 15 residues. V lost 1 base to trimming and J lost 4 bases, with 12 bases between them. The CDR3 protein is CASSLVHSGSDTQYF. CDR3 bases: TGTGCCAGCAGCTTAGTACATTCAGGCTCAGATACGCAGTATTTT.

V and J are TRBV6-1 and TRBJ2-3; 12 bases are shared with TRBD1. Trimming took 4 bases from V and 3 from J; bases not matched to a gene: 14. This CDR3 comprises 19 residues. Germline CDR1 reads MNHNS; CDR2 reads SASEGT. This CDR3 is CASSGGGQGAFYRTDTQYF. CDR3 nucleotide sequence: TGTGCCAGCAGTGGAGGGGGACAGGGGGCTTTTTATAGGACAGATACGCAGTATTTT.

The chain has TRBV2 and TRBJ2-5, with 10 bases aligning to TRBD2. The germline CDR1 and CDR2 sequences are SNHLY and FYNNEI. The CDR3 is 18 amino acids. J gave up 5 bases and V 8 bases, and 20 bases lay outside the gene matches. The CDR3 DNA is TGTGCCAGCTCCCTCAAGATAGGACTAGCGGTGTTTGGGGAGACCCAGTACTTC. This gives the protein CASSLKIGLAVFGETQYF.

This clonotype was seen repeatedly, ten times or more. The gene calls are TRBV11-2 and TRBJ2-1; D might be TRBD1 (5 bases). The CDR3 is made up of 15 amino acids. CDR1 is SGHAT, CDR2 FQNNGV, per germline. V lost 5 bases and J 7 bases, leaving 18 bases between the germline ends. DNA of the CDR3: TGTGCCAGCAGCGGCAGGCTCGGCAGGGCAAATGAGCAGTTCTTC. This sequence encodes CASSGRLGRANEQFF.

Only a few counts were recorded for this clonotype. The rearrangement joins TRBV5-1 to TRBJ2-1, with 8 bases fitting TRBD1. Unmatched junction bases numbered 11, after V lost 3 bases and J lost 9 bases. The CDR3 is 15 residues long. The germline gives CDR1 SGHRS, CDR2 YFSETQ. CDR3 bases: TGCGCCAGCAGCTCTTTCTATGACAGGGGAGGTGAGCAGTTCTTC. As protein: CASSSFYDRGGEQFF.

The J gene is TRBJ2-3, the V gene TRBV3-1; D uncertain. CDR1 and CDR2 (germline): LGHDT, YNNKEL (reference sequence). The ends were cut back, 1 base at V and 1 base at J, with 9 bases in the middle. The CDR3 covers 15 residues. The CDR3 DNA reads TGTGCCAGCAGCCAAGTGGGCTATGGCACAGATACGCAGTATTTT. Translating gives CASSQVGYGTDTQYF.

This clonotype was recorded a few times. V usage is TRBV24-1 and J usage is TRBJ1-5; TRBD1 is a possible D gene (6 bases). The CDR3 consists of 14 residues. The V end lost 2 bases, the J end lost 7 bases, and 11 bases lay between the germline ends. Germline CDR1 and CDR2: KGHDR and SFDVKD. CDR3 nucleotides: TGTGCCACCAGTGATTCAGGGGAGGTCCAGCCCCAGCATTTT. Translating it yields CATSDSGEVQPQHF.

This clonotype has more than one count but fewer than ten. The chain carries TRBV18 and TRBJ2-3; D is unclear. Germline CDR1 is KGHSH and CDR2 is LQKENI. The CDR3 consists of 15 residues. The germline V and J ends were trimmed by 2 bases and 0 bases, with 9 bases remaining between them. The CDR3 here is CASSPEVTSTDTQYF. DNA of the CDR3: TGTGCCAGCTCACCAGAGGTCACGAGCACAGATACGCAGTATTTT.